The 28 T cell receptor beta chains below were found in one sample sequenced in a study of blood T cells in healthy people across ages. Primed by a sample-barcoded 5' primer and a J-beta primer mix, a second PCR proceeded for roughly 7 to 12 cycles. TCRdb reprocessed the 5' RACE reads with MiXCR, giving one entry per CDR3 protein. The sample carries 550,000 to 750,000 distinct CDR3 sequences, 21% recorded once. Material for sequencing was blood. All receptors come from a man between 70 and 80 years old in good health.

The rearrangement uses TRBV24-1 and TRBJ2-3; D could derive from TRBD1 or TRBD2 (5 bases each). Germline assignment: CDR1 KGHDR and CDR2 SFDVKD. The CDR3 is made up of 15 amino acids. Between the trimmed V and J ends, which lost 0 bases and 1 base, there was a span of 7 bases. The CDR3, as DNA: TGTGCCACCAGTGATTTGGGGGACGGCACAGATACGCAGTATTTT. It yields the protein CATSDLGDGTDTQYF.

This clonotype was seen only a few times. CDR3 in amino acids: CSAPDGTRQETQYF. The CDR3 nucleotides are TGCAGTGCTCCGGACGGGACCCGTCAAGAGACCCAGTACTTC. This chain uses TRBV20-1 with TRBJ2-5; D tentatively fits TRBD1 or TRBD2 (5 bases each). The CDR3 is 14 amino acids. Trimming removed 5 bases at V and 2 bases at J, with 15 bases between. From germline, CDR1 is DFQATT and CDR2 SNEGSKA (reference sequence).

This clonotype was picked up many times. DNA of the CDR3: TGCGCCAGCAGCACGGGACAGGGTGGGAATGAAAAACTGTTTTTT. Amino acids: CASSTGQGGNEKLFF. The gene calls are TRBV5-1 and TRBJ1-4, with 9 bases identical to TRBD1. V shed 4 bases and J 5 bases; nucleotides not matched to a gene: 6. Germline CDR1 SGHRS, CDR2 YFSETQ. This CDR3 contains 15 residues.

A few counts support this clonotype. Given the absence of the conserved phenylalanine or tryptophan at the CDR3 end, a read error is likely. J is TRBJ2-5 and V is TRBV7-8; no reliable D call. Deletions cut 5 bases from V and 0 bases from J, with 7 bases between. Germline-derived CDR1 and CDR2 are SGHVS and FQNEAQ. The CDR3 length is 13 residues. CDR3 region: CASSPRYQETQYL. CDR3 in DNA: TGTGCCAGCAGCCCCAGGTACCAAGAGACCCAGTACCTC.

The chain has TRBV6-1 and TRBJ2-7; 7 bases fit TRBD2. Germline loops: CDR1 MNHNS, CDR2 SASEGT. V lost 4 bases to trimming and J lost 0 bases; unmatched junction nucleotides: 6. This CDR3 has 15 amino acids. This CDR3 reads CASSGQSSGSYEQYF. CDR3 bases: TGTGCCAGCAGTGGCCAGTCTAGCGGCTCCTACGAGCAGTACTTC.

This clonotype occurred a few times. V usage is TRBV21-1 and J usage is TRBJ2-7; the DNA was not used to check the table's D call, TRBD2. TRBV21-1 constitutes a pseudogene. The CDR3 contains 17 residues. The CDR3 sequence is CASNPPRLIIGNYEQYF. Written as DNA, the CDR3 is TGTGCCAGCAACCCTCCGAGGCTGATAATCGGGAACTACGAGCAGTACTTC.

This clonotype was seen a handful of times. The chain recombines TRBV5-1 with TRBJ2-5, with 8 bases fitting TRBD2. This CDR3 is built from 15 residues. The V gene end was trimmed by 1 base and the J gene end by 5 bases; junction bases not matched to a gene: 7. Germline CDR1 SGHRS, CDR2 YFSETQ. The DNA for the CDR3 is TGCGCCAGCAGCTTGCAAGCAGCGGGAGACGAGACCCAGTACTTC. Amino acids: CASSLQAAGDETQYF. The full variable domain, with the rest looked up from reference TRBV5-1 and TRBJ2-5, is KAGVTQTPRYLIKTRGQQVTLSCSPISGHRSVSWYQQTPGQGLQFLFEYFSETQRNKGNFPGRFSGRQFSNSRSEMNVSTLELGDSALYLCASSLQAAGDETQYFGPGTRLLVL.

This clonotype was observed many times. This chain links TRBV29-1 with TRBJ2-5, with D uncertain. This CDR3 comprises 13 residues. The V gene's germline CDR1 is SQVTM and CDR2 ANQGSEA. Between the trimmed V and J ends, which lost 6 bases and 6 bases, there was a span of 17 bases. CDR3 DNA sequence: TGCAGCGTCGAGGCCCCCGGGCTGAAGACCCAGTACTTC. Translated, it gives CSVEAPGLKTQYF.

The chain employs TRBV20-1 and TRBJ2-7; D remains unclear. Germline V gene data show CDR1 as DFQATT and CDR2 as SNEGSKA (reference sequence). The V and J ends lost 3 bases and 0 bases respectively, with 12 bases between them. The CDR3 loop spans 14 amino acids. CDR3 residues: CSARGIRSSYEQYF. The DNA for the CDR3 is TGCAGTGCTAGGGGCATTAGGAGCTCCTACGAGCAGTACTTC.

This clonotype has a handful of counts. V gene TRBV12-3 or TRBV12-4 combines with J gene TRBJ2-5; D assignment may be TRBD1 or TRBD2 (5 bases each). V gave up 3 bases and J gave up 5 bases, with 13 bases separating them. CDR3 length: 14 amino acids. In nucleotides, the CDR3 is TGTGCCAGCAGTTTCCATGGGACCGAGGAGACCCAGTACTTC. Its translation is CASSFHGTEETQYF.

In its sample, this clonotype was seen many times. The chain carries TRBV3-1 and TRBJ2-5; the D gene is possibly TRBD1 (6 bases). The CDR3 covers 15 residues. V shed 5 bases and J shed 1 base, with 14 bases lying between them. CDR1 and CDR2 from the germline V gene are LGHDT and YNNKEL (reference sequence). The CDR3 spells CASSRTGQSQETQYF. CDR3 in DNA: TGTGCCAGCAGCAGAACGGGACAAAGCCAAGAGACCCAGTACTTC.

This clonotype was seen at least ten times. This chain joins TRBV28 and TRBJ1-3; D not resolved. Germline CDR1 reads MDHEN; CDR2 reads SYDVKM. This CDR3 has 14 amino acids. V lost 1 base and J lost 6, with 10 bases in between. The CDR3 reads CASSLFTAPNTIYF. The CDR3 coding sequence is TGTGCCAGCAGTTTATTCACAGCGCCAAACACCATATATTTT.

This clonotype occurred once. This chain joins TRBV28 and TRBJ1-3; a possible D gene is TRBD1 (6 bases). V shed 7 bases and J shed 4 bases, with 20 bases lying between them. CDR3 length: 16 residues. Per the germline V gene, CDR1 is MDHEN and CDR2 is SYDVKM. In DNA, the CDR3 is TGTGCCAGCACCTCCGGAGGGGGTTTAAGAGGAAACACCATATATTTT. Protein product: CASTSGGGLRGNTIYF.

The J gene is TRBJ2-5, the V gene TRBV4-2; D is unclear. Gene TRBJ2-1 matches the end of the DNA better, so the J call may be wrong. Germline V lookup: CDR1 LGHNA, CDR2 YNFKEQ. There are 13 residues in the CDR3. CDR3 region: CASSQDQAGVQFF. In DNA, the CDR3 is TGTGCCAGCAGCCAAGATCAGGCTGGCGTGCAGTTCTTC.

This clonotype was seen a few times. The V call is TRBV9, the J call TRBJ2-5; 8 bases map to TRBD2. The V and J ends lost 3 bases and 5 bases, in that order; junction bases with no gene match: 12. Germline loops: CDR1 SGDLS, CDR2 YYNGEE. The CDR3 spans 16 residues. CDR3 coding DNA: TGTGCCAGCAGCGCATCCGGGACTAGGCCCTTCGAGACCCAGTACTTC. It translates to CASSASGTRPFETQYF.

This clonotype was seen at least ten times. The chain employs TRBV29-1 and TRBJ1-2; D not resolved. The V end was cut by 0 bases, the J end by 8 bases, with 10 bases between. The CDR3 has 12 residues. Germline CDR1 reads SQVTM; CDR2 reads ANQGSEA. As DNA, the CDR3 is TGCAGCGTTGAAGAATGGTCGGGAGGCTACACCTTC. Translated, it gives CSVEEWSGGYTF.

A few counts support this clonotype. The chain carries TRBV20-1 and TRBJ2-1, with 8 positions matching TRBD1. This CDR3 is built from 14 residues. Germline trimming cut 0 bases from V and 8 bases from J; bases unmatched to any gene: 6. Germline values: CDR1 DFQATT, CDR2 SNEGSKA (reference sequence). CDR3 DNA sequence: TGCAGTGCTAGAGAAATGGACAGGGAGGATGAGCAGTTCTTC. It encodes CSAREMDREDEQFF.

This clonotype was seen a handful of times. CDR3 nucleotide sequence: TGCAGTGCTAGCCGCCTAGCGACTGAGCAGTTCTTC. It codes for CSASRLATEQFF. This chain links TRBV20-1 with TRBJ2-5; a possible D gene is TRBD2 (6 bases). The J call could be wrong; TRBJ2-1 is a better fit for the DNA end. In germline, CDR1 is DFQATT, CDR2 SNEGSKA (reference sequence). This CDR3 contains 12 residues.

In its sample, this clonotype was seen many times. The V and J genes are TRBV3-1 and TRBJ1-1; D possibly corresponds to TRBD1 (6 bases). The V gene lost 4 bases and the J gene lost 1 base, with 7 bases spanning the gap. The CDR3 totals 13 residues. Germline CDR1 and CDR2: LGHDT and YNNKEL (reference sequence). CDR3 nucleotide sequence: TGTGCCAGCAGCCGGGGACAGAACACTGAAGCTTTCTTT. It encodes CASSRGQNTEAFF.

The rearrangement joins TRBV3-1 to TRBJ2-5; TRBD2 matches at 9 bases. The DNA end is a closer match to TRBJ2-1, so the J assignment may be wrong. This CDR3 comprises 16 residues. Germline V CDR1 and CDR2: LGHDT, YNNKEL (reference sequence). The DNA of the CDR3 is TGTGCCAGCAGCCGAGAGAGCGGGAGGTCTTACAATGAGCAGTTCTTC. As protein: CASSRESGRSYNEQFF.

This clonotype has a handful of counts. J is TRBJ2-1 and V is TRBV15; D gene uncertain. Per the germline V gene, CDR1 is LNHNV and CDR2 is YYDKDF (reference sequence). This CDR3 comprises 14 residues. V was trimmed by 8 bases and J by 3 bases, leaving 14 bases between them. CDR3 in DNA: TGTGCCACCTCCGGCCCGGCGCGCTACAATGAGCAGTTCTTC. Translation: CATSGPARYNEQFF.

The V gene is TRBV4-1, the J gene TRBJ2-5; no clear D gene. Gene TRBJ2-7 matches the end of the DNA better, so the J call may be wrong. The germline V gene encodes CDR1 MGHRA and CDR2 YSYEKL. The CDR3 sequence is 16 residues long. The CDR3: CASRFSVSELPYEQYF. The CDR3 DNA is TGCGCCAGCAGGTTCTCGGTCTCCGAACTTCCCTACGAGCAGTACTTC.

CDR3 protein: CASSLDRGIKNIQYF. The CDR3 region has the DNA TGTGCCAGCAGTCTGGACAGGGGGATTAAAAACATTCAGTACTTC. The chain combines TRBV27 with TRBJ2-4; 10 bases are a match to TRBD1. Germline V CDR1 and CDR2: MNHEY, SMNVEV (reference sequence). The CDR3 is 15 amino acids. The J segment lost 4 bases and the V segment lost 5 bases, leaving 5 bases of the junction unmatched.

This sequence joins TRBV5-1 and TRBJ2-2; 9 nucleotides agree with TRBD1. V lost 0 bases to trimming and J lost 7 bases; unmatched junction nucleotides: 16. This CDR3 is built from 19 residues. Per the germline V gene, CDR1 is SGHRS and CDR2 is YFSETQ. CDR3 sequence (DNA): TGCGCCAGCAGCTTGGCGTTGGACCCCGGGACAGGGTTCGGCGGGGAGCTGTTTTTT. Translating gives CASSLALDPGTGFGGELFF.

The chain joins TRBV5-1 to TRBJ2-5; D is undetermined. The J call is uncertain, as TRBJ2-1 better fits the DNA end. Germline CDR1 SGHRS, CDR2 YFSETQ. The CDR3 has 15 residues. CDR3 coding DNA: TGCGCCAGCAGCTTGGAGGGCAGACAAAACAATGAGCAGTTCTTC. It is translated as CASSLEGRQNNEQFF.

This clonotype showed up just a few times. The rearrangement links TRBV20-1 to TRBJ2-5; TRBD2 agrees at 12 bases. Germline-derived CDR1 and CDR2 are DFQATT and SNEGSKA (reference sequence). This CDR3 has 14 amino acids. The J segment lost 4 bases and the V segment lost 5 bases, leaving 5 bases of the junction unmatched. Here the CDR3 DNA reads TGCAGTGCTTCGACTAGCGGGAGCTCAGAGACCCAGTACTTC. Its translation is CSASTSGSSETQYF.

The J gene is TRBJ1-5, the V gene TRBV12-3 or TRBV12-4, with 8 bases aligning to TRBD1. The CDR3 spans 13 residues. With 6 bases clipped from V and 8 bases from J, the junction kept 6 bases outside the gene matches. CDR3 in DNA: TGTGCCAGCAGCAGACAGGGGTATGAGCCCCAGCATTTT. Amino acids: CASSRQGYEPQHF.

A few counts support this clonotype. V and J are TRBV12-3 or TRBV12-4 and TRBJ2-3, with 8 positions matching TRBD2. The CDR3 sequence is 16 residues long. After removal of 5 bases from V and 0 bases from J, the junction contained 7 bases not matched to a gene. CDR3 region: CASSGGGFSSTDTQYF. CDR3 bases: TGTGCCAGCAGTGGCGGGGGGTTCTCTAGCACAGATACGCAGTATTTT.